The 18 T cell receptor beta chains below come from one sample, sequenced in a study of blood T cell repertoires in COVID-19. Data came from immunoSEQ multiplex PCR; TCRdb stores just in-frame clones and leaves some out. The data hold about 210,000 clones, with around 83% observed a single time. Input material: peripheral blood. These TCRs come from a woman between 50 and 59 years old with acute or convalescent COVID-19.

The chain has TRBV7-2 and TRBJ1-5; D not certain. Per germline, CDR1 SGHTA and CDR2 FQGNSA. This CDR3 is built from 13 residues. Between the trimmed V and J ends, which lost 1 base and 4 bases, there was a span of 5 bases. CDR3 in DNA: TGTGCCAGCAGCTTAGTATCGAATCAGCCCCAGCATTTT. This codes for CASSLVSNQPQHF.

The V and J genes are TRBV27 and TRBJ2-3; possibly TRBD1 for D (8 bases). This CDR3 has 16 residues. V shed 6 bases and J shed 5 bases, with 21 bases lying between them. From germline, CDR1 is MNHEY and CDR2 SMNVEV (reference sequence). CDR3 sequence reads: CASRRLTGGDRDTQYF. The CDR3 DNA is TGTGCCAGCAGGCGACTCACAGGGGGGGATCGAGATACGCAGTATTTT.

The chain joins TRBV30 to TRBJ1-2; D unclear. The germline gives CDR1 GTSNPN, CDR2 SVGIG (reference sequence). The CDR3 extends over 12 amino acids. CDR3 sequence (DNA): TGTGCTCAAAGCCAGGTTAACTATGGCTACACCTTC. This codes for CAQSQVNYGYTF. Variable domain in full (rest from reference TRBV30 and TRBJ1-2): SQTIHQWPATLVQPVGSPLSLECTVEGTSNPNLYWYRQAAGRGLQLLFYSVGIGQISSEVPQNLSASRPQDRQFILSSKKLLLSDSGFYLCAQSQVNYGYTFGSGTRLTVV.

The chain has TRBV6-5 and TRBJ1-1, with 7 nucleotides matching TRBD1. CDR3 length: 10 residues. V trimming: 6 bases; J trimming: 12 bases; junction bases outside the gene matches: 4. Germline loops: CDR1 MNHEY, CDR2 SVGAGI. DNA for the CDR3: TGTGCCAGCAGGCAGGGGGAAACTTTCTTT. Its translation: CASRQGETFF.

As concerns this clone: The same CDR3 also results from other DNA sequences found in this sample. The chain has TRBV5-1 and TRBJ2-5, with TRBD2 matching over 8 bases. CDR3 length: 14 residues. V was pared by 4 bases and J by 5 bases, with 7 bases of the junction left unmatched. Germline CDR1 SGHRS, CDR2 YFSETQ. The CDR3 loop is CASSPSGGQETQYF. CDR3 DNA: TGCGCCAGCAGCCCGAGCGGGGGTCAGGAGACCCAGTACTTC. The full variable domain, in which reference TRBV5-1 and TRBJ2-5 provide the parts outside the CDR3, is KAGVTQTPRYLIKTRGQQVTLSCSPISGHRSVSWYQQTPGQGLQFLFEYFSETQRNKGNFPGRFSGRQFSNSRSEMNVSTLELGDSALYLCASSPSGGQETQYFGPGTRLLVL.

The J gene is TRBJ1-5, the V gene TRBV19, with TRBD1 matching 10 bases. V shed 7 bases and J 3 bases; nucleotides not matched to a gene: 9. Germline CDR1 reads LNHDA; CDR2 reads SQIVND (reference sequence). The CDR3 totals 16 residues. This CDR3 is CASTSTDRGHNQPQHF. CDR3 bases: TGTGCCAGTACCTCAACCGACAGGGGGCACAATCAGCCCCAGCATTTT.

CDR3 DNA: TGCGCCAGCAGCTTGGGCAGGGGGCCCTATGGCTACACCTTC. Encoded protein: CASSLGRGPYGYTF. V and J are TRBV5-1 and TRBJ1-2; 8 bases map to TRBD1. This CDR3 spans 14 amino acids. V lost 0 bases, J lost 4 bases, and 2 bases stayed unmatched. The germline CDR1 and CDR2 sequences are SGHRS and YFSETQ.

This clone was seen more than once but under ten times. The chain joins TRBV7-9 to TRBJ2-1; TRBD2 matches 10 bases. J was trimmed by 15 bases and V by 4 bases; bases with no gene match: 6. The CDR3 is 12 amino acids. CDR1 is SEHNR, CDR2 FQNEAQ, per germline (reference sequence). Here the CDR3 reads CASSSLAGALFF. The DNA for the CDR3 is TGTGCCAGCAGCTCCCTAGCGGGAGCGTTGTTCTTC.

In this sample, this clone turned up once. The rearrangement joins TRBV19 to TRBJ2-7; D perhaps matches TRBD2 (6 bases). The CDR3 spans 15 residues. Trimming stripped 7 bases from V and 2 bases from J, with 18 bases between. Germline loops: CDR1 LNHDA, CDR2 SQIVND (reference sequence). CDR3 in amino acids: CASKISSAKPYEQYF. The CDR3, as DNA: TGTGCCAGTAAAATCTCTAGCGCGAAGCCCTACGAGCAGTACTTC. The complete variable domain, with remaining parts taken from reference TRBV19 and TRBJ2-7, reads DGGITQSPKYLFRKEGQNVTLSCEQNLNHDAMYWYRQDPGQGLRLIYYSQIVNDFQKGDIAEGYSVSREKKESFPLTVTSAQKNPTAFYLCASKISSAKPYEQYFGPGTRLTVT.

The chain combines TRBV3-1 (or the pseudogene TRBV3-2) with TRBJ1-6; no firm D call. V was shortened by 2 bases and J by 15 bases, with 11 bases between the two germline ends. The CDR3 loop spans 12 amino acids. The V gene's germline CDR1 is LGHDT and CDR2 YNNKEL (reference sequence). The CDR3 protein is CASSQTQALLHF. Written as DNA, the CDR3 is TGTGCCAGCAGCCAAACCCAGGCTCTCCTCCACTTT.

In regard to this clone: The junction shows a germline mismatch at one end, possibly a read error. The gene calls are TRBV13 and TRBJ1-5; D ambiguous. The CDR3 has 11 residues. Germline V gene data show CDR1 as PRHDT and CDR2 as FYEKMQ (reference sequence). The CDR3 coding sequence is TGTGCCAGCAGCTTAAATCTGCCCCAGCATTTT. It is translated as CASSLNLPQHF.

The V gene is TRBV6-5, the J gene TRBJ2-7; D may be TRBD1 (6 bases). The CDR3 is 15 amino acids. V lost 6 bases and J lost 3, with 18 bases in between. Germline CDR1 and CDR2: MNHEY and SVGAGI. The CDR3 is CASRSLAGAVYEQYF. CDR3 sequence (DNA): TGTGCCAGCAGATCCCTGGCAGGGGCAGTCTACGAGCAGTACTTC.

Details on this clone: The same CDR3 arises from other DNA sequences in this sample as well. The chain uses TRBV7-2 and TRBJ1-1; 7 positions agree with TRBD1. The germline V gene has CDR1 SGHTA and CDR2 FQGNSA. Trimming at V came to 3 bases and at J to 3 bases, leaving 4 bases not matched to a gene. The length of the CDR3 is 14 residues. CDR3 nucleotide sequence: TGTGCCAGCAGCTTGGGGGACAGACACACTGAAGCTTTCTTT. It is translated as CASSLGDRHTEAFF.

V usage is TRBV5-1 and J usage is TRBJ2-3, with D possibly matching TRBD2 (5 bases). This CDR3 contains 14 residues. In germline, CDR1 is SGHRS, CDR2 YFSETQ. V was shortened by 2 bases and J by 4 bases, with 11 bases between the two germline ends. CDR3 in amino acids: CASSLSFGADTQYF. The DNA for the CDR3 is TGCGCCAGCAGCTTATCTTTCGGGGCAGATACGCAGTATTTT.

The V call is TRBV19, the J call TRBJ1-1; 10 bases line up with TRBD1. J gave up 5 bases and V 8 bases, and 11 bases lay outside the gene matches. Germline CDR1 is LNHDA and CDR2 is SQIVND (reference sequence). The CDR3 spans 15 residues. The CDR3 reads CASYHTGTGVTEAFF. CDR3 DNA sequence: TGTGCCAGTTACCACACCGGGACAGGGGTAACTGAAGCTTTCTTT.

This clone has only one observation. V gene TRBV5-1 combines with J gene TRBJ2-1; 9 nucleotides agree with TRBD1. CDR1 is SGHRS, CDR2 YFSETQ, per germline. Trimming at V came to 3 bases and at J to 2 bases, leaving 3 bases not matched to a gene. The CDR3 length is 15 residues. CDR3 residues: CASSWDRAAYNEQFF. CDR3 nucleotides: TGCGCCAGCAGCTGGGACAGGGCGGCCTACAATGAGCAGTTCTTC.

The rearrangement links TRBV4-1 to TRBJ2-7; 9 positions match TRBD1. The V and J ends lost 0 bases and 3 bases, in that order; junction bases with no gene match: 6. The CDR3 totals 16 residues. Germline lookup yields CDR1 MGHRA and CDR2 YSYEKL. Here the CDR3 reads CASSQDIGTGYYEQYF. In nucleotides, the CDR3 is TGCGCCAGCAGCCAAGACATCGGGACAGGGTACTACGAGCAGTACTTC.

CDR3 sequence: CASSLVSSARANEKLFF. As DNA, the CDR3 is TGCGCCAGCAGCTTGGTGTCTAGTGCCCGGGCTAATGAAAAACTGTTTTTT. The rearrangement joins TRBV5-1 to TRBJ1-4; no definite D call. Per germline, CDR1 SGHRS and CDR2 YFSETQ. V dropped 0 bases and J dropped 3 bases, with 15 bases sitting between them. The CDR3 extends over 17 amino acids.